Listed here are 7 T cell receptor beta chains from one sample, sequenced in a study of radiotherapy plus CTLA-4 blockade in lung cancer. The table came from immunoSEQ multiplex PCR; TCRdb's copy has only in-frame clones and leaves some out. Counted here are tens of thousands of clones, around three quarters occurring once; the ten biggest clones make up 16%. This specimen consisted of peripheral blood, obtained from a patient treated with radiotherapy plus ipilimumab. These receptors were collected from a human donor with non-small cell lung cancer that progressed on radiotherapy plus ipilimumab.

The genes are TRBV2 and TRBJ2-7; TRBD1 agrees at 8 bases. V shed 6 bases, J shed 7 bases, and the junction held 14 bases outside the gene matches. The CDR3 is 15 amino acids. Germline loops: CDR1 SNHLY, CDR2 FYNNEI. The CDR3 loop is CASSTTTGESLEQYF. CDR3 sequence (DNA): TGTGCCAGCAGCACCACGACAGGGGAGAGCCTGGAGCAGTACTTC.

This clone has only one observation. The rearrangement uses TRBV6-5 and TRBJ1-2, with 9 bases that match TRBD1. Trimming took 5 bases from V and 2 from J; bases not matched to a gene: 6. The germline V gene has CDR1 MNHEY and CDR2 SVGAGI. The CDR3 length is 15 residues. CDR3 nucleotides: TGTGCCAGCAGTAGTGGACAGGGGATGAACTATGGCTACACCTTC. Amino acid sequence: CASSSGQGMNYGYTF.

V usage is TRBV6-6 and J usage is TRBJ2-1, with D perhaps TRBD2 (5 bases). Germline V gene data show CDR1 as MNHNY and CDR2 as SVGAGI (reference sequence). The CDR3 covers 16 residues. Trimming took off 7 bases at V and 0 bases at J, with 16 bases between the two ends. The CDR3 sequence is CASTPSLGVSYNEQFF. The CDR3 DNA follows: TGTGCCAGCACCCCTTCCCTCGGGGTCTCCTACAATGAGCAGTTCTTC.

The chain joins TRBV6-6 to TRBJ1-2; 11 bases agree with TRBD1. The CDR3 is 15 residues long. Germline V gene sequence: CDR1 MNHNY, CDR2 SVGAGI (reference sequence). V lost 4 bases to trimming and J lost 4 bases; unmatched junction nucleotides: 5. CDR3 DNA sequence: TGTGCCAGCAGTTCCACCGGGACAGGGGGCTATGGCTACACCTTC. Residues: CASSSTGTGGYGYTF.

The chain carries TRBV5-6 and TRBJ2-5; TRBD1 aligns across 8 bases. V lost 1 base to trimming and J lost 4 bases; unmatched junction nucleotides: 3. The CDR3 totals 14 residues. Germline V lookup: CDR1 SGHDT, CDR2 YYEEEE. CDR3 residues: CASSLYRGRETQYF. The CDR3 DNA is TGTGCCAGCAGCTTGTACAGGGGGAGAGAGACCCAGTACTTC.

This clone was observed a few times. The chain uses TRBV14 and TRBJ1-4; tentative D call: TRBD1 (5 bases). Germline V CDR1 and CDR2: SGHDN, FVKESK. The length of the CDR3 is 13 residues. V was pared by 3 bases and J by 7 bases, with 9 bases between. The CDR3 DNA sequence: TGTGCCAGCAGCCAGGGTGGGGCTGAAAAACTGTTTTTT. The encoded protein is CASSQGGAEKLFF.

Regarding this clone: Compared with germline, one end of the junction differs, possibly owing to a read error. V gene TRBV27 combines with J gene TRBJ2-1; a weak D match, TRBD2 (6 bases). This CDR3 has 14 residues. Germline CDR1 MNHEY, CDR2 SMNVEV (reference sequence). This chain's CDR3 is CATSYRGEYNEQFF. The CDR3 DNA reads as TGTGCCACCAGTTACCGCGGGGAGTACAATGAGCAGTTCTTC.